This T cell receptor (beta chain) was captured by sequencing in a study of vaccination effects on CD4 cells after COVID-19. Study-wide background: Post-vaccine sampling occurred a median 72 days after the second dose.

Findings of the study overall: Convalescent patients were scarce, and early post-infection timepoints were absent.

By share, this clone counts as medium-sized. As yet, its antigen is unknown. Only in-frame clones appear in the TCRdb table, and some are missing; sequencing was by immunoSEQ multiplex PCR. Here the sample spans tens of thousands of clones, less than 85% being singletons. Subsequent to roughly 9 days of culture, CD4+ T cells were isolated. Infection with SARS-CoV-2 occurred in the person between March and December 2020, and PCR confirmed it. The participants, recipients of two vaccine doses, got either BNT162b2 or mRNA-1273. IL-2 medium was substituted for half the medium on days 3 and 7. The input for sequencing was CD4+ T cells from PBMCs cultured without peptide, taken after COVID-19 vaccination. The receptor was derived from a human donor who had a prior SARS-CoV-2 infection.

The CDR3 reads CASSPERGGSGEQFF. CDR3 nucleotide sequence: TGTGCCAGCTCACCGGAGCGGGGGGGTAGCGGTGAGCAGTTCTTC. The chain has TRBV18 and TRBJ2-1; 10 nucleotides align to TRBD2. Germline values: CDR1 KGHSH, CDR2 LQKENI. This CDR3 comprises 15 residues. V gave up 3 bases and J gave up 9 bases; unmatched junction bases: 8.